This TCR beta chain came from a study of T-cell reconstitution after alpha-beta-depleted transplantation in children. Germline CDR1 SNHLY, CDR2 FYNNEI. V lost 6 bases to trimming and J lost 5 bases, with 13 bases between them. The CDR3 consists of 14 residues. Unique molecular identifiers featured in how the TCRbeta library was prepared. TCRdb itself ran the PCR reads through MiXCR, one entry per CDR3 protein. The table includes around 270,000 distinct CDR3 sequences, 10% detected once. This clonotype was seen a handful of times. The antigen is undetermined. Study conclusions and caveats: A year post-transplant, T-cell counts and diversity derived mostly from newly produced T cells. Surviving recipient cells, namely T cells and thymic progenitors, were the source of high day-60 TCRbeta diversity in some patients. Several hundred expanded graft clones reportedly were the source of alpha-beta T cells about two months after transplant.

The receptor comes from a boy in the first two years of life with acute myeloid leukemia, due to receive a stem cell transplant. This sample comprised PBMCs, obtained before TCRalphabeta/CD19-depleted stem cell transplant. The chain recombines TRBV2 with TRBJ2-2; a possible D gene is TRBD1 (6 bases). CDR3 in DNA: TGTGCCAGCAGGGCGAGGACAGCTACCGGGGAGCTGTTTTTT. The encoded protein is CASRARTATGELFF.